What follows are 20 T cell receptor beta chains derived from one specimen sequenced in a study of a mutant IDH1 vaccine in newly diagnosed glioma. This table comes from immunoSEQ multiplex PCR, and its TCRdb copy is limited to in-frame clones, with some not included. This table holds tens of thousands of clones, 83% found once. This sample's time point: baseline, week 1 (first vaccination visit). The treatment: pre-vaccination baseline after standard-of-care therapy. The input for sequencing was PBMCs, taken from a glioma patient treated with radiotherapy, temozolomide or both. The source is a woman aged 45-60 years with glioma.

The genes are TRBV2 and TRBJ2-5, with 12 positions matching TRBD2. This CDR3 comprises 15 residues. Per the germline V gene, CDR1 is SNHLY and CDR2 is FYNNEI. The ends lost 7 bases at V and 2 bases at J; junction bases unmatched: 5. Here the CDR3 DNA reads TGTGCCAGCAAAGGACTAGCGGGGTTTCAAGAGACCCAGTACTTC. Translation gives CASKGLAGFQETQYF.

The chain combines TRBV27 with TRBJ1-1, with 9 bases that match TRBD1. The CDR3 covers 14 residues. Germline V gene data show CDR1 as MNHEY and CDR2 as SMNVEV (reference sequence). J lost 2 bases, V lost 4 bases, and 2 bases had no gene match. Here the CDR3 reads CASSWDRANTEAFF. CDR3 DNA sequence: TGTGCCAGCAGTTGGGACAGGGCTAACACTGAAGCTTTCTTT.

The V and J genes are TRBV2 and TRBJ2-1, with no clear D. V was clipped by 4 bases and J by 0 bases, with 10 bases between them. This CDR3 contains 15 residues. CDR1 SNHLY and CDR2 FYNNEI come from the germline V gene. The CDR3 here is CASSGSRSSYNEQFF. The CDR3 DNA reads as TGTGCCAGCAGTGGCAGCAGGAGCTCCTACAATGAGCAGTTCTTC.

The chain employs TRBV30 and TRBJ1-5; D perhaps matches TRBD1 (5 bases). V shed 1 base and J shed 12 bases, with 22 bases lying between them. CDR3 size: 15 residues. CDR1 is GTSNPN, CDR2 SVGIG, per germline (reference sequence). Here the CDR3 DNA reads TGTGCCTGGAGTGAAGGGCCGGGCGGAAAAAGGGGCCAGCATTTT. The encoded protein is CAWSEGPGGKRGQHF. The entire variable domain, with the rest obtained from reference TRBV30 and TRBJ1-5, is as follows: SQTIHQWPATLVQPVGSPLSLECTVEGTSNPNLYWYRQAAGRGLQLLFYSVGIGQISSEVPQNLSASRPQDRQFILSSKKLLLSDSGFYLCAWSEGPGGKRGQHFGDGTRLSIL.

This clone was observed a single time. The chain uses TRBV6-5 and TRBJ1-1; TRBD1 matches 9 bases. This CDR3 contains 15 residues. J was trimmed by 4 bases and V by 2 bases; bases with no gene match: 5. The germline CDR1 and CDR2 sequences are MNHEY and SVGAGI. The CDR3 bases are TGTGCCAGCAGTTACGCACAGGGGGCTGGCACTGAAGCTTTCTTT. Protein: CASSYAQGAGTEAFF.

The chain couples TRBV19 to TRBJ1-5, with a weak D call TRBD1 (5 bases). The CDR3 contains 15 residues. The germline gives CDR1 LNHDA, CDR2 SQIVND (reference sequence). V was shortened by 2 bases and J by 7 bases, with 15 bases between the two germline ends. The DNA for the CDR3 is TGTGCCAGTAGTATATCCGAGGGGTTTCGGCAGCCCCAGCATTTT. Protein sequence: CASSISEGFRQPQHF.

This chain uses TRBV5-6 with TRBJ2-3; D is possibly TRBD2 (7 bases). The CDR3 has 15 amino acids. CDR1 and CDR2 from the germline V gene are SGHDT and YYEEEE. The ends were cut back, 0 bases at V and 1 base at J, with 9 bases in the middle. The CDR3 DNA reads TGTGCCAGCAGCTTGGAGGGGGGGCGCACAGATACGCAGTATTTT. This encodes CASSLEGGRTDTQYF.

CDR3 sequence: CASSQDLSGIQPQHF. The CDR3 bases are TGCGCCAGCAGCCAAGATTTATCGGGTATCCAGCCCCAGCATTTT. This chain links TRBV4-3 with TRBJ1-5, with D unclear. This CDR3 has 15 amino acids. Germline V gives CDR1 LGHNA, CDR2 YSLEER. Trimming removed 0 bases from V and 7 bases from J, with 13 bases in between.

CDR3 sequence reads: CASCGSSGANVLTF. CDR3 in DNA: TGTGCCAGCTGCGGTTCCTCTGGGGCCAACGTCCTGACTTTC. V and J are TRBV2 and TRBJ2-6; no clear D gene. Between the trimmed V and J ends, which lost 8 bases and 0 bases, there was a span of 8 bases. CDR3 length: 14 amino acids. The germline CDR1 and CDR2 sequences are SNHLY and FYNNEI.

This chain links TRBV28 with TRBJ2-1; 13 nucleotides align to TRBD2. V lost 5 bases and J lost 15; bases outside the gene matches: 10. Germline V gives CDR1 MDHEN, CDR2 SYDVKM. The CDR3 totals 14 residues. This CDR3 is CASSRGTSGVLLFF. The CDR3 DNA follows: TGTGCCAGCAGTCGGGGGACTAGCGGGGTTTTGTTGTTCTTC.

Concerning this clone: The junction departs from the called germline gene at one end, perhaps through a read error. This chain joins TRBV25-1 and TRBJ1-2; D remains ambiguous. The CDR3 is made up of 11 amino acids. CDR1 and CDR2 (germline): MGHDK, SYGVNS. CDR3 sequence reads: CASSQDGRNIW. For the CDR3, the DNA is TGTGCCAGCTCCCAGGACGGACGAAATATCTGG.

V gene TRBV4-1 combines with J gene TRBJ2-7; maybe TRBD1 (5 bases). With 3 bases removed from V and 1 base from J, the gap between germline ends came to 13 bases. Germline CDR1 reads MGHRA; CDR2 reads YSYEKL. The CDR3 is 15 amino acids. As DNA, the CDR3 is TGCGCCAGCAGCCATGTAGGGGCACTATCCTACGAGCAGTACTTC. Its translation is CASSHVGALSYEQYF.

V usage is TRBV7-9 and J usage is TRBJ1-1; no clear D. Trimming cost V 7 bases and J 2 bases, with 14 bases left between them. The CDR3 has 14 amino acids. CDR1 is SEHNR and CDR2 is FQNEAQ in the germline V gene (reference sequence). This CDR3 reads CASTAPPSNTEAFF. DNA for the CDR3: TGTGCCAGCACCGCCCCCCCAAGCAACACTGAAGCTTTCTTT.

The V call is TRBV2, the J call TRBJ2-7; D gene uncertain. V was clipped by 5 bases and J by 6 bases, with 8 bases between them. The germline CDR1 and CDR2 sequences are SNHLY and FYNNEI. The CDR3 runs to 11 residues. The CDR3 nucleotides are TGTGCCAGCAGTCGCGAGGCCGAGCAGTACTTC. This encodes CASSREAEQYF.

V and J are TRBV28 and TRBJ1-1; no reliable D call. Germline CDR1 and CDR2: MDHEN and SYDVKM. V was pared by 5 bases and J by 1 base, with 11 bases between. This CDR3 contains 14 residues. The CDR3 bases are TGTGCCAGCAGTCCTCCCGACAAGAACACTGAAGCTTTCTTT. Amino acid sequence: CASSPPDKNTEAFF.

This chain uses TRBV6-1 with TRBJ1-1, with a possible D match to TRBD1 (5 bases). Germline CDR1 MNHNS, CDR2 SASEGT. The V end was cut by 4 bases, the J end by 0 bases, with 15 bases between. The CDR3 loop spans 16 amino acids. CDR3 loop: CASSASWTSMNTEAFF. The CDR3 bases are TGTGCCAGCAGTGCCTCCTGGACATCGATGAACACTGAAGCTTTCTTT.

The J gene is TRBJ1-6, the V gene TRBV6-1; D unresolved. CDR1 MNHNS and CDR2 SASEGT come from the germline V gene. Trimming pared 2 bases from V and 4 bases from J, leaving 6 bases between. The length of the CDR3 is 14 residues. The CDR3 DNA sequence: TGTGCCAGCAGTGAATGGGCTTATAATTCACCCCTCCACTTT. Protein product: CASSEWAYNSPLHF.

The chain combines TRBV13 with TRBJ1-4, with 9 nucleotides matching TRBD1. With 6 bases clipped from V and 8 bases from J, the junction kept 7 bases outside the gene matches. Germline CDR1 reads PRHDT; CDR2 reads FYEKMQ (reference sequence). CDR3 length: 14 residues. This CDR3 is CASRRQGVWEKLFF. The CDR3 bases are TGTGCCAGCAGGAGACAGGGGGTCTGGGAAAAACTGTTTTTT.

As to this clone: The junction departs from germline at one end; a sequencing error may be responsible. J is TRBJ2-7 and V is TRBV5-6, with 7 bases aligning to TRBD2. Germline CDR1 reads SGHDT; CDR2 reads YYEEEE. This CDR3 contains 12 residues. This CDR3 is CASSLGDYAQYF. CDR3 DNA: TGTGCCAGCAGCTTGGGGGACTACGCGCAGTACTTC. The complete variable domain, with remaining parts taken from reference TRBV5-6 and TRBJ2-7, reads DAGVTQSPTHLIKTRGQQVTLRCSPKSGHDTVSWYQQALGQGPQFIFQYYEEEERQRGNFPDRFSGHQFPNYSSELNVNALLLGDSALYLCASSLGDYAQYFGPGTRLTVT.

The CDR3 DNA reads as TGTGCCAGCAGTTTAATGAACACTGAAGCTTTCTTT. The encoded protein is CASSLMNTEAFF. J is TRBJ1-1 and V is TRBV28; no clear D. CDR1 is MDHEN and CDR2 is SYDVKM in the germline V gene. The germline V and J ends were trimmed by 2 bases and 0 bases, with 1 base remaining between them. This CDR3 comprises 12 residues.